A selection of T cell receptor beta chains follows, all from one sample in a study of response to subunit inactivated influenza vaccine. TCRdb reanalysed the RT-PCR reads using MiXCR and keeps one entry per CDR3 protein. The sample carries roughly 700,000 distinct CDR3 sequences, about 15% recorded once. Here the sequenced sample was PBMCs from blood, taken around two weeks before vaccination. These receptors came from a man aged 50 or older who received an inactivated influenza vaccine. Both conserved end residues are part of each CDR3. A D gene is named only where the DNA matches it firmly. The size of a clone is reported for some rows only, either as once, few or many, or as a class for expanded clones.

d_call,v_call,clone_size,j_call,cdr3_nt,cdr3_aa
NA,TRBV28,few,TRBJ2-7,TGTGCCAGCAACTCCTTCAGTAATGGGTACGAGCAGTACTTC,CASNSFSNGYEQYF
TRBD2,TRBV7-9,few,TRBJ2-1,TGTGCCAGCAGCTTAGCGGGTACTAGCGGGAGAGATGAGCAGTTCTTC,CASSLAGTSGRDEQFF
NA,TRBV6-6,NA,TRBJ2-7,TGTGCCAGCAGTTACGGGACCAACCTCGAGCAGTACTTC,CASSYGTNLEQYF
NA,TRBV29-1,NA,TRBJ1-2,TGCAGCGTTGAAGTGAATACAGAGGGTGGCTACACCTTC,CSVEVNTEGGYTF
NA,TRBV4-3,few,TRBJ2-7,TGCGCCAGCAGCCAAGAAGCAGGGATCTCCTACGAGCAGTACTTC,CASSQEAGISYEQYF
NA,TRBV29-1,NA,TRBJ2-1,TGCAGCGTTGAATGGAATATCTACAATGAGCAGTTCTTC,CSVEWNIYNEQFF
NA,TRBV28,many,TRBJ2-7,TGTGCCAGCAGTTTCGACAGGTTAACCTACGAGCAGTACTTC,CASSFDRLTYEQYF
NA,TRBV12-5,NA,TRBJ2-3,TGTGCTAGTGGTGCCGGGAGCCAACAGTATTTT,CASGAGSQQYF
NA,TRBV6-5,many,TRBJ1-5,TGTGCCAGCAGTTACCGCTTGTCGGGTGGTGGGAATAGCAATCAGCCCCAGCATTTT,CASSYRLSGGGNSNQPQHF
NA,TRBV4-3,NA,TRBJ2-5,TGCGCCAGCAGCCAGCAACAGGGTATAGGGGAGACCCAGTACTTC,CASSQQQGIGETQYF
NA,TRBV24-1,NA,TRBJ2-2,TGTGCCACCAGTGATTCGGGACCCAACACCGGGGAGCTGTTTTTT,CATSDSGPNTGELFF
NA,TRBV12-3/TRBV12-4,many,TRBJ1-1,TGTGCCAGCAGTTTGCGACAGATCCACACTGAAGCTTTCTTT,CASSLRQIHTEAFF
TRBD1,TRBV6-1,NA,TRBJ1-2,TGTGCCAGCAGTGAACTTCGACAGGGGAATGGCTACACCTTC,CASSELRQGNGYTF
NA,TRBV7-2,many,TRBJ1-5,TGTGCCAGCAGCTTAAGGTCCCAGCCCCAGCATTTT,CASSLRSQPQHF
NA,TRBV5-1,few,TRBJ1-2,TGCGCCAGCTCTGATACAGTCCGAAACTATGGCTACACCTTC,CASSDTVRNYGYTF
NA,TRBV29-1,NA,TRBJ2-1,TGCAGCTCCGCCTCGGCGGGCGAATACAATGAGCAGTTCTTC,CSSASAGEYNEQFF
TRBD2,TRBV3-1,NA,TRBJ2-2,TGTGCCAGCAGCCAAGTGGGACTAGGCACCGGGGAGCTGTTTTTT,CASSQVGLGTGELFF
TRBD2,TRBV18,NA,TRBJ2-1,TGTGCCAGCTCACCTGGGACTAGCGGCACTAAATACAATGAGCAGTTCTTC,CASSPGTSGTKYNEQFF
TRBD1,TRBV28,few,TRBJ2-7,TGTGCCAGCAGTTTATTTCCACCGGATATACCGGACAGGCCCCTTTCCGAGCAGTACTTC,CASSLFPPDIPDRPLSEQYF
NA,TRBV20-1,few,TRBJ2-1,TGCAGTGCTAGAGTTATGGGACAGCAGTTCTTC,CSARVMGQQFF
NA,TRBV5-1,few,TRBJ2-7,TGCGCCAGCAGCTTGTCTCAGGGTGAGCAGTACTTC,CASSLSQGEQYF
NA,TRBV6-1,NA,TRBJ2-2,TGTGCCAGCAGCCTCGGTGGTAGCGTCCCCGGGGAGCTGTTTTTT,CASSLGGSVPGELFF
NA,TRBV20-1,few,TRBJ2-1,TGCAGTGACCGAGGTTACGGCCCCTACAATGAGCAGTTCTTC,CSDRGYGPYNEQFF
NA,TRBV4-2,NA,TRBJ1-2,TGTGCCAGCAGCCAAGATGGGACAAGGGTCAGTCATGGCTACACCTTC,CASSQDGTRVSHGYTF
TRBD1,TRBV27,few,TRBJ1-1,TGTGCCAGCAGCTCCCCGGGCAGGGGGATTGAAGCTTTCTTT,CASSSPGRGIEAFF
TRBD2,TRBV6-2/TRBV6-3,NA,TRBJ2-2,TGTGCCAGCAGTTACTCGAGACTAGCGGGGGTTACCACCGGGGAGCTGTTTTTT,CASSYSRLAGVTTGELFF
TRBD2,TRBV5-1,many,TRBJ2-3,TGCGCCAGCAGCTTGGTAGCGGGGGGGCTGTCAGATACGCAGTATTTT,CASSLVAGGLSDTQYF
NA,TRBV6-1,NA,TRBJ1-1,TGTGCCAGCAGTCCTCCGGGACGGTGGAACACTGAAGCTTTCTTT,CASSPPGRWNTEAFF
TRBD2,TRBV15,few,TRBJ2-3,TGTGCCACCAGCAGTAATCCGGGAGGGACCTCAGATACGCAGTATTTT,CATSSNPGGTSDTQYF
NA,TRBV7-9,few,TRBJ1-5,TGTGCCAGCAGCGGGCCCGGACGGCCCCAGCATTTT,CASSGPGRPQHF
NA,TRBV4-3,NA,TRBJ1-4,TGCGCCAGCAGCCAAGATGGGGGGAGCCCAACTAATGAAAAACTGTTTTTT,CASSQDGGSPTNEKLFF
NA,TRBV30,NA,TRBJ2-7,TGTGCCTGGAGTGTAGCACTAGGACTCCACGAGCAGTACTTC,CAWSVALGLHEQYF
NA,TRBV12-3/TRBV12-4,NA,TRBJ2-6,TGTGCCAGCAGTTTAGGGGGACTGAGCTCTGGGGCCAACGTCCTGACTTTC,CASSLGGLSSGANVLTF
NA,TRBV12-3/TRBV12-4,few,TRBJ2-7,TGTGCCAGCAGTTTCAATAGCGACCGACCCCGGCAGTACTTC,CASSFNSDRPRQYF
TRBD2,TRBV11-2,NA,TRBJ2-5,TGTGCCAGCAGCAGAATGACTAGCGGCCAAGAGACCCAGTACTTC,CASSRMTSGQETQYF
TRBD2,TRBV4-2,few,TRBJ2-7,TGTGCCAGCAGCCAACGGCCTAGCGGGGGGAGGACCTACGAGCAGTACTTC,CASSQRPSGGRTYEQYF
TRBD2,TRBV29-1,many,TRBJ2-3,TGCAGCACGGCTAGCGGTTCAACTAGCACAGATACGCAGTATTTT,CSTASGSTSTDTQYF
TRBD2,TRBV11-2,few,TRBJ2-3,TGTGCCAGCAGCTATAGCGGGGGCAGAGATACGCAGTATTTT,CASSYSGGRDTQYF
NA,TRBV29-1,NA,TRBJ1-2,TGCAGCGTTGAAATGGGGGCCTGGGGCTATGGCTACACCTTC,CSVEMGAWGYGYTF
TRBD1,TRBV25-1,few,TRBJ1-5,TGTGCCAGCAGCTCCGGACAGGGGGTGAATCAGCCCCAGCATTTT,CASSSGQGVNQPQHF
NA,TRBV9,NA,TRBJ2-7,TGTGCCAGCAGCCCTTATCAGGGGGGACTGCTCTACGAGCAGTACTTC,CASSPYQGGLLYEQYF
TRBD1,TRBV20-1,many,TRBJ2-7,TGCAGTGCTAAGGGACAGGTTGTCGACGAGCAGTACTTC,CSAKGQVVDEQYF